This TCR beta chain was captured by sequencing in a study of regulatory T cells in long-lasting Graves disease. CDR3 length equals 15 residues. Per the germline V gene, CDR1 is SGDLS and CDR2 is YYNGEE. The ends were cut back, 5 bases at V and 2 bases at J, with 16 bases in the middle. CDR3-region Arm-PCR and iRepertoire HTBI primers produced the TCR beta libraries. TCRdb independently ran MiXCR on the multiplex PCR reads; one entry per CDR3 protein. The sample includes 350,000 to 550,000 distinct CDR3 sequences, about 14% seen only once; the top ten take roughly 18%. Time point here: newly diagnosed GD, antithyroid drugs for less than 3 months. The authors made the TCR library using RNA they extracted from PBMCs. Tubes containing EDTA received about 9.7 milliliters of drawn peripheral blood. Only a few counts were recorded for this clonotype. The antigen is undetermined. Overall study findings and caveats: A greater number of public clonotypes (about 3,000) was shared by persistent patients than by new patients (roughly 880).

In addition, the sample was reused for a study of T cells in Graves' hyperthyroidism and ophthalmopathy. That work adds: The TCR CDR3 was amplified in a first-round RT-PCR using the HTBI primer set.

The sample here was peripheral blood mononuclear cells (PBMCs), taken at new diagnosis, from a patient treated with antithyroid drugs. This TCR was recovered from a woman between 45 and 60 years old with Graves disease. The chain links TRBV9 to TRBJ2-5; D uncertain. CDR3: CASSPTLTEQETQYF. CDR3 in DNA: TGTGCCAGCAGTCCTACCCTGACGGAACAAGAGACCCAGTACTTC. The complete variable domain, with remaining parts taken from reference TRBV9 and TRBJ2-5, reads DSGVTQTPKHLITATGQRVTLRCSPRSGDLSVYWYQQSLDQGLQFLIQYYNGEERAKGNILERFSAQQFPDLHSELNLSSLELGDSALYFCASSPTLTEQETQYFGPGTRLLVL.